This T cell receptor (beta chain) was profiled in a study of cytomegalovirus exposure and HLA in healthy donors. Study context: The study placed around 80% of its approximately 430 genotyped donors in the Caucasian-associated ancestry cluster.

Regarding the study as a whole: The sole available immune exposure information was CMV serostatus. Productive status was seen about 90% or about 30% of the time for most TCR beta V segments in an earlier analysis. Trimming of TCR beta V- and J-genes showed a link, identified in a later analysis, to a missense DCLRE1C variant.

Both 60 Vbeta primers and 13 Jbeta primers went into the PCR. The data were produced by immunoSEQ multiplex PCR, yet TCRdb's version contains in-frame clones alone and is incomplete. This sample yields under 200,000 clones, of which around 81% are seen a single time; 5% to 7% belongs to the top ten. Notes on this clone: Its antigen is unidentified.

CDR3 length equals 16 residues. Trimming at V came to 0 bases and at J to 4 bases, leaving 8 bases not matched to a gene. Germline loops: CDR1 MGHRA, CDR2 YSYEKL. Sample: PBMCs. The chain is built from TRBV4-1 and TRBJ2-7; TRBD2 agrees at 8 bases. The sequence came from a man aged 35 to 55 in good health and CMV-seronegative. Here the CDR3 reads CASSQEKRGGHYEQYF. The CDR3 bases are TGCGCCAGCAGCCAAGAAAAACGGGGGGGCCATTACGAGCAGTACTTC.